One and the same sample provided the 20 T cell receptor beta chains below, sequenced in a study of T cell changes during pregnancy in multiple sclerosis (dated by TCRdb to between 2019 and 2020). Library method: the immunoSEQ multiplex PCR assay. Imported from immuneACCESS, the table was reduced by TCRdb to in-frame sequences with V and J called. These copies leave out some clones; in studies compared against another copy, an unresolved V gene accounts for under half, and the cause of the remainder is not known. This sample holds roughly 70,000 clones; roughly 92% were observed only once. The top ten clones comprise over 2.5% of the sample. Sequenced material: peripheral blood, taken in the third trimester of pregnancy. The receptors come from a female donor in good health, enrolled as a control in a pregnancy study.

The rearrangement links TRBV10-1 to TRBJ1-3; possibly TRBD1 for D (6 bases). The length of the CDR3 is 14 residues. Between the trimmed V and J ends, which lost 4 bases and 4 bases, there was a span of 11 bases. Germline loops: CDR1 WNHNN, CDR2 SYGVQD (reference sequence). The CDR3 loop reads CASSVAGVGNTIYF. CDR3 nucleotide sequence: TGCGCCAGCAGTGTGGCAGGGGTCGGAAACACCATATATTTT.

The rearrangement joins TRBV28 to TRBJ1-6; D gene ambiguous. The CDR3 loop spans 11 amino acids. Germline V gene sequence: CDR1 MDHEN, CDR2 SYDVKM. Trimming removed 7 bases at V and 14 bases at J, with 12 bases between. The CDR3 loop is CASNGEGTLHF. Written as DNA, the CDR3 is TGTGCCAGCAACGGGGAAGGGACCCTCCACTTT.

V is TRBV11-2 and J is TRBJ2-5, with D perhaps matching TRBD2 (7 bases). This CDR3 comprises 16 residues. Germline assignment: CDR1 SGHAT and CDR2 FQNNGV. V dropped 5 bases and J dropped 7 bases, with 23 bases sitting between them. In nucleotides, the CDR3 is TGTGCCAGCAGCCTCAAACTGCCCGGGGGAGGGGGGACCCAGTACTTC. Translated, it gives CASSLKLPGGGGTQYF.

The chain employs TRBV28 and TRBJ1-2, with unresolved D. The germline CDR1 and CDR2 sequences are MDHEN and SYDVKM. The CDR3 has 11 residues. Trimming removed 7 bases at V and 7 bases at J, with 10 bases between. Here the CDR3 DNA reads TGTGCCAGCACGGGAGGGTTTGGCTACACCTTC. It yields the protein CASTGGFGYTF.

The chain carries TRBV11-2 and TRBJ2-7; D might be TRBD2 (6 bases). CDR3 size: 12 residues. Trimming stripped 3 bases from V and 5 bases from J, with 8 bases between. Germline assignment: CDR1 SGHAT and CDR2 FQNNGV. Here the CDR3 DNA reads TGTGCCAGCAGCTTCTCGGGGGACGAGCAGTACTTC. Amino acids: CASSFSGDEQYF.

In this sample, this clone turned up once. The rearrangement uses TRBV27 and TRBJ2-7; D might be TRBD2 (6 bases). Germline V gives CDR1 MNHEY, CDR2 SMNVEV (reference sequence). CDR3 length: 15 amino acids. The V end was cut by 8 bases, the J end by 5 bases, with 22 bases between. CDR3 coding DNA: TGTGCCAGCGGCCCTTTGCGGGGCTGGGGGGACGAGCAGTACTTC. Protein sequence: CASGPLRGWGDEQYF.

This rearrangement joins TRBV6-4 to TRBJ2-5; D remains ambiguous. V lost 7 bases and J 3 bases, leaving 21 bases between the germline ends. This CDR3 region has 16 residues. Germline V gives CDR1 MRHNA, CDR2 SNTAGT. CDR3 sequence reads: CASIIDNPWLEETQYF. The CDR3 DNA reads as TGTGCCAGCATTATCGATAACCCCTGGCTGGAAGAGACCCAGTACTTC.

The V and J genes are TRBV9 and TRBJ2-1; TRBD1 agrees at 7 bases. CDR3 length: 15 residues. Unmatched junction bases numbered 8, after V lost 4 bases and J lost 4 bases. Germline V gene sequence: CDR1 SGDLS, CDR2 YYNGEE. CDR3 sequence reads: CASSQTPGGYNEQFF. CDR3 DNA: TGTGCCAGCAGCCAGACACCAGGGGGTTACAATGAGCAGTTCTTC.

The chain employs TRBV19 and TRBJ2-1; 14 positions agree with TRBD2. The CDR3 has 19 amino acids. The V segment lost 5 bases and the J segment 0 bases; nucleotides outside the gene matches: 9. Germline loops: CDR1 LNHDA, CDR2 SQIVND (reference sequence). As DNA, the CDR3 is TGTGCCAGTAGTGCAGGGACTAGCGGGGGCTTCAGCTCCTACAATGAGCAGTTCTTC. It translates to CASSAGTSGGFSSYNEQFF.

V usage is TRBV7-3 and J usage is TRBJ2-3; maybe TRBD2 (5 bases). Trimming took off 4 bases at V and 6 bases at J, with 11 bases between the two ends. This CDR3 contains 13 residues. Germline-derived CDR1 and CDR2 are SGHTA and FQGTGA. CDR3 loop: CASSSRPGDTQYF. The CDR3 nucleotides are TGTGCCAGCAGCTCCCGGCCGGGGGATACGCAGTATTTT.

The J gene is TRBJ2-2, the V gene TRBV11-2; TRBD1 agrees at 8 bases. The CDR3 extends over 14 amino acids. The V gene's germline CDR1 is SGHAT and CDR2 FQNNGV. The ends lost 4 bases at V and 5 bases at J; junction bases unmatched: 3. The CDR3 spells CASSSTGGTGELFF. The CDR3 DNA sequence: TGTGCCAGCAGCTCAACAGGGGGGACCGGGGAGCTGTTTTTT. Based on the CDR3 plus reference TRBV11-2 and TRBJ2-2, the full variable domain is EAGVAQSPRYKIIEKRQSVAFWCNPISGHATLYWYQQILGQGPKLLIQFQNNGVVDDSQLPKDRFSAERLKGVDSTLKIQPAKLEDSAVYLCASSSTGGTGELFFGEGSRLTVL.

The V call is TRBV7-9, the J call TRBJ2-3; a weak D match, TRBD2 (6 bases). The CDR3 has 14 residues. CDR1 is SEHNR, CDR2 FQNEAQ, per germline (reference sequence). Deletions cut 4 bases from V and 4 bases from J, with 12 bases between. The chain's CDR3 is CASSSRLGPDTQYF. CDR3 nucleotides: TGTGCCAGCAGCTCCCGACTAGGCCCAGATACGCAGTATTTT.

This clone was observed a single time. The chain employs TRBV7-9 and TRBJ2-5, with D possibly TRBD2 on 6 matching bases. CDR1 and CDR2 from the germline V gene are SEHNR and FQNEAQ (reference sequence). V lost 6 bases to trimming and J lost 4 bases, with 15 bases between them. This CDR3 is built from 14 residues. The CDR3 region is CASRLSGDGETQYF. CDR3 nucleotides: TGTGCCAGCAGGCTGTCGGGGGACGGAGAGACCCAGTACTTC.

This sequence joins TRBV6-5 and TRBJ1-2, with D possibly matching TRBD1 (6 bases). CDR3 size: 14 residues. Germline loops: CDR1 MNHEY, CDR2 SVGAGI. V lost 2 bases and J 6 bases, leaving 13 bases between the germline ends. CDR3 bases: TGTGCCAGCAGTTACATTGCAGGGGCAGATGGCTACACCTTC. It is translated as CASSYIAGADGYTF.

This rearrangement joins TRBV2 to TRBJ2-1; the D is unclear. Germline V gene sequence: CDR1 SNHLY, CDR2 FYNNEI. The length of the CDR3 is 14 residues. The ends were cut back, 3 bases at V and 7 bases at J, with 13 bases in the middle. As DNA, the CDR3 is TGTGCCAGCAGTGAGGATGAGGTCCCGAATGAGCAGTTCTTC. It codes for CASSEDEVPNEQFF. The full variable domain, rest sourced from reference TRBV2 and TRBJ2-1, is EPEVTQTPSHQVTQMGQEVILRCVPISNHLYFYWYRQILGQKVEFLVSFYNNEISEKSEIFDDQFSVERPDGSNFTLKIRSTKLEDSAMYFCASSEDEVPNEQFFGPGTRLTVL.

This chain connects TRBV6-5 to TRBJ2-1, with TRBD1 as a possible D gene (5 bases). Trimming shortened V by 8 bases and J by 9 bases, and 23 bases separated the two germline ends. This CDR3 has 15 amino acids. Per germline, CDR1 MNHEY and CDR2 SVGAGI. CDR3 sequence reads: CASSPKGSAVSEQFF. The CDR3 region has the DNA TGTGCCAGCTCTCCGAAGGGGTCTGCCGTCAGTGAGCAGTTCTTC.

This chain uses TRBV4-1 with TRBJ2-5; TRBD2 aligns across 11 bases. Germline assignment: CDR1 MGHRA and CDR2 YSYEKL. CDR3 length: 16 residues. V dropped 1 base and J dropped 3; count of bases not matched to a gene: 4. The CDR3 nucleotides read TGCGCCAGCAGCCAAGTACGACTAGCGGGGAAAGAGACCCAGTACTTC. Residues: CASSQVRLAGKETQYF.

The genes are TRBV27 and TRBJ1-6; 9 bases line up with TRBD1. V lost 2 bases and J lost 11; bases outside the gene matches: 4. The germline gives CDR1 MNHEY, CDR2 SMNVEV (reference sequence). This CDR3 region has 14 residues. CDR3 residues: CASSLTGGRAPLHF. As DNA, the CDR3 is TGTGCCAGCAGTTTAACAGGGGGCCGCGCACCCCTCCACTTT.

The chain couples TRBV9 to TRBJ1-4; 7 bases agree with TRBD1. Losses at the gene ends were 3 bases for V and 5 bases for J; bases not matched to a gene: 7. CDR1 is SGDLS, CDR2 YYNGEE, per germline. This CDR3 spans 15 amino acids. For the CDR3, the DNA is TGTGCCAGCAGCGGACAGGGAAGCCAGAATGAAAAACTGTTTTTT. It translates to CASSGQGSQNEKLFF.

The rearrangement joins TRBV28 to TRBJ2-3; 14 bases are shared with TRBD2. From germline, CDR1 is MDHEN and CDR2 SYDVKM. This CDR3 is built from 17 residues. The V gene end was trimmed by 4 bases and the J gene end by 2 bases; junction bases not matched to a gene: 5. CDR3 region: CASSSRLAGGTTDTQYF. Written as DNA, the CDR3 is TGTGCCAGCAGTTCACGACTAGCGGGAGGGACCACAGATACGCAGTATTTT.